One TCR beta chain is described in this entry. Its specificity is not known. Germline V CDR1 and CDR2: MNHEY, SVGAGI. Deletions cut 0 bases from V and 7 bases from J, with 16 bases between. This CDR3 contains 15 residues. Only in-frame clones appear in the TCRdb table, and some are missing; sequencing was by immunoSEQ multiplex PCR. The sample yields tens of thousands of clones, 80% to 90% seen once. The data are from a study of OX40 agonist ivuxolimab in advanced cancers. Across the whole study: Ivuxolimab, which patients received intravenously every 2 weeks, was dosed at 0.01 to 10 mg/kg. Eligibility rules accepted prior anti-PD-1, anti-PD-L1 or anti-CTLA-4 therapy, and around 43% had some.

Study results and limitations: Compared with CD4+, CD8+ T cells on average had more expanded clones. Blood T cells, both CD4+ and CD8+, expanded clonally by week 6 at 0.1 to 3.0 mg/kg.

The chain uses TRBV6-5 and TRBJ2-7; the D is unclear. The sequence derives from an adult with an advanced solid tumor such as melanoma, head and neck, liver or kidney cancer. Material: CD4+ or CD8+ T cells sorted from blood, obtained in a trial of the OX40 agonist ivuxolimab. The CDR3 loop reads CASSYSTVGNGEQYF. The CDR3 nucleotides are TGTGCCAGCAGTTACTCGACGGTGGGCAATGGGGAGCAGTACTTC.